This passage covers 20 T cell receptor beta chains from one sample sequenced in a study of circulating and synovial CD4+ cells in juvenile arthritis. This table comes from immunoSEQ multiplex PCR, and its TCRdb copy is limited to in-frame clones, with some not included. The sample consists of tens of thousands of clones, 85% to 95% of them appearing once. Specimen: CD4+ T cells from blood. The receptor set was obtained from a human donor with juvenile idiopathic arthritis.

The chain has TRBV10-3 and TRBJ2-3; 13 nucleotides match TRBD2. CDR1 and CDR2 from the germline V gene are ENHRY and SYGVKD. J lost 4 bases, V lost 6 bases, and 4 bases had no gene match. CDR3 size: 15 residues. The CDR3 DNA sequence: TGTGCCATCAGCCCTACTAGCGGGGGGGCAGATACGCAGTATTTT. This translates into CAISPTSGGADTQYF.

The rearrangement joins TRBV7-6 to TRBJ2-2, with a weak D call TRBD2 (5 bases). V shed 6 bases and J shed 3 bases, with 11 bases lying between them. CDR1 and CDR2 from the germline V gene are SGHVS and FNYEAQ. The length of the CDR3 is 14 residues. The CDR3 DNA follows: TGTGCCAGCAGGGCCTGGGGAGACACCGGGGAGCTGTTTTTT. It yields the protein CASRAWGDTGELFF.

The J gene is TRBJ1-1, the V gene TRBV29-1; D ambiguous. With 4 bases removed from V and 1 base from J, the gap between germline ends came to 10 bases. There are 13 residues in the CDR3. Germline CDR1 reads SQVTM; CDR2 reads ANQGSEA. The chain's CDR3 is CSVVREKNTEAFF. The CDR3 nucleotides read TGCAGCGTTGTTCGGGAAAAGAACACTGAAGCTTTCTTT.

The count of this clone is one. The V and J genes are TRBV7-2 and TRBJ1-2; 9 bases match TRBD1. Germline V lookup: CDR1 SGHTA, CDR2 FQGNSA. The CDR3 runs to 19 residues. Losses at the gene ends were 4 bases for V and 1 base for J; bases not matched to a gene: 16. The CDR3 DNA is TGTGCCAGCAGCTCCCACCTACCGGGACAGGGATCCATTAACTATGGCTACACCTTC. Protein: CASSSHLPGQGSINYGYTF.

V usage is TRBV7-8 and J usage is TRBJ1-2; 10 bases align to TRBD1. Trimming cost V 5 bases and J 6 bases; bases outside gene matches: 9. The CDR3 spans 15 residues. Germline V gene data show CDR1 as SGHVS and CDR2 as FQNEAQ. The CDR3 coding sequence is TGTGCCAGCAGCCCGCGCGACGACAGGGGGCATGGCTACACCTTC. Protein sequence: CASSPRDDRGHGYTF.

The V gene is TRBV2, the J gene TRBJ1-2; 8 positions agree with TRBD1. After removal of 5 bases from V and 3 bases from J, the junction contained 2 bases not matched to a gene. CDR1 is SNHLY, CDR2 FYNNEI, per germline. The CDR3 totals 13 residues. This CDR3 is CASSLQGDYGYTF. The CDR3, as DNA: TGTGCCAGCAGTCTACAGGGGGACTATGGCTACACCTTC. Filled out from reference TRBV2 and TRBJ1-2, the complete variable domain reads EPEVTQTPSHQVTQMGQEVILRCVPISNHLYFYWYRQILGQKVEFLVSFYNNEISEKSEIFDDQFSVERPDGSNFTLKIRSTKLEDSAMYFCASSLQGDYGYTFGSGTRLTVV.

This clone appeared once. This chain links TRBV6-1 with TRBJ1-4; D gene unclear. Germline-derived CDR1 and CDR2 are MNHNS and SASEGT. This CDR3 region has 15 residues. Trimming stripped 7 bases from V and 12 bases from J, with 24 bases between. As DNA, the CDR3 is TGTGCCAGCAAACGGGATGCATTACGGAACGGGGAACTGTTTTTT. This codes for CASKRDALRNGELFF.

This clone was recorded once. V and J are TRBV7-6 and TRBJ2-3; the D is unclear. V was shortened by 5 bases and J by 3 bases, with 18 bases between the two germline ends. This CDR3 has 16 residues. Per germline, CDR1 SGHVS and CDR2 FNYEAQ. The CDR3 region has the DNA TGTGCCAGCAGCCGTTCTCGAGGTTCTGGGACAGATACGCAGTATTTT. It yields the protein CASSRSRGSGTDTQYF.

Here the CDR3 reads CASSPPVGMGQPPLNTEAFF. For the CDR3, the DNA is TGTGCCAGCTCACCACCGGTGGGAATGGGACAGCCTCCACTGAACACTGAAGCTTTCTTT. The chain couples TRBV18 to TRBJ1-1; 7 nucleotides agree with TRBD1. Germline-derived CDR1 and CDR2 are KGHSH and LQKENI. Trimming removed 0 bases from V and 0 bases from J; junction bases left unmatched: 16. There are 20 residues in the CDR3.

This clone was counted a single time. The rearrangement uses TRBV11-3 and TRBJ2-2; 8 positions match TRBD2. This CDR3 has 16 amino acids. V lost 5 bases and J lost 7; bases outside the gene matches: 12. CDR1 and CDR2 (germline): SGHNT, YENEEA. The CDR3 sequence: CASSGKAGGGGGELFF. DNA for the CDR3: TGTGCCAGCAGCGGAAAGGCGGGGGGAGGGGGCGGGGAGCTGTTTTTT.

This sequence joins TRBV6-5 and TRBJ2-7; D is unresolved. The CDR3 covers 13 residues. V was pared by 6 bases and J by 1 base, with 10 bases between. Germline CDR1 is MNHEY and CDR2 is SVGAGI. CDR3 sequence (DNA): TGTGCCAGCAGCCACGGGTCTTCCTACGAGCAGTACTTC. As protein: CASSHGSSYEQYF.

V usage is TRBV4-3 and J usage is TRBJ1-6; 9 nucleotides align to TRBD1. The CDR3 covers 14 residues. CDR1 is LGHNA, CDR2 YSLEER, per germline. V gave up 0 bases and J gave up 11 bases; unmatched junction bases: 2. CDR3 sequence reads: CASSQDRTGAPLHF. In DNA form, the CDR3 reads TGCGCCAGCAGCCAAGATCGGACAGGGGCACCCCTCCACTTT.

The rearrangement links TRBV5-1 to TRBJ2-7; the D gene is possibly TRBD1 (6 bases). This CDR3 spans 15 amino acids. Per the germline V gene, CDR1 is SGHRS and CDR2 is YFSETQ. V was trimmed by 3 bases and J by 3 bases, leaving 16 bases between them. CDR3 in amino acids: CASSSPTGNIYEQYF. The CDR3 DNA reads as TGCGCCAGCAGCTCCCCTACAGGGAATATCTACGAGCAGTACTTC. The entire variable domain, with the rest obtained from reference TRBV5-1 and TRBJ2-7, is as follows: KAGVTQTPRYLIKTRGQQVTLSCSPISGHRSVSWYQQTPGQGLQFLFEYFSETQRNKGNFPGRFSGRQFSNSRSEMNVSTLELGDSALYLCASSSPTGNIYEQYFGPGTRLTVT.

V usage is TRBV7-2 and J usage is TRBJ2-7, with 8 bases matching TRBD2. CDR1 SGHTA and CDR2 FQGNSA come from the germline V gene. After removal of 2 bases from V and 0 bases from J, the junction contained 3 bases not matched to a gene. The CDR3 has 15 residues. The CDR3 DNA reads TGTGCCAGCAGCTTAAGCGGGGGCACCTCCTACGAGCAGTACTTC. Translation gives CASSLSGGTSYEQYF. The full variable domain, its missing parts supplied by reference TRBV7-2 and TRBJ2-7, is GAGVSQSPSNKVTEKGKDVELRCDPISGHTALYWYRQSLGQGLEFLIYFQGNSAPDKSGLPSDRFSAERTGGSVSTLTIQRTQQEDSAVYLCASSLSGGTSYEQYFGPGTRLTVT.

This clone was recorded once. V usage is TRBV19 and J usage is TRBJ2-1, with D maybe TRBD2 (5 bases). The V gene lost 3 bases and the J gene lost 5 bases, with 20 bases spanning the gap. Germline values: CDR1 LNHDA, CDR2 SQIVND (reference sequence). The length of the CDR3 is 17 residues. Here the CDR3 reads CASSIQRTAGGHNEQFF. The CDR3 DNA is TGTGCCAGTAGTATCCAGAGGACTGCCGGCGGACACAATGAGCAGTTCTTC. The full variable domain, rest sourced from reference TRBV19 and TRBJ2-1, is DGGITQSPKYLFRKEGQNVTLSCEQNLNHDAMYWYRQDPGQGLRLIYYSQIVNDFQKGDIAEGYSVSREKKESFPLTVTSAQKNPTAFYLCASSIQRTAGGHNEQFFGPGTRLTVL.

The V call is TRBV18, the J call TRBJ2-7, with D tentatively TRBD1 (5 bases). The V end lost 5 bases, the J end lost 3 bases, and 17 bases lay between the germline ends. Per the germline V gene, CDR1 is KGHSH and CDR2 is LQKENI. The CDR3 has 15 amino acids. The CDR3 sequence is CASSVRFGQGYEQYF. CDR3 in DNA: TGTGCCAGCTCAGTTCGATTTGGGCAGGGCTACGAGCAGTACTTC.

The chain links TRBV5-1 to TRBJ2-1, with 10 bases aligning to TRBD2. The length of the CDR3 is 18 residues. Germline lookup yields CDR1 SGHRS and CDR2 YFSETQ. The J segment lost 7 bases and the V segment lost 0 bases, leaving 13 bases of the junction unmatched. The CDR3 DNA reads TGCGCCAGCAGCTTGGTGGCTAGCGGGGGCCGGAGGGGGAATGAGCAGTTCTTC. Its protein product is CASSLVASGGRRGNEQFF.

The chain couples TRBV9 to TRBJ2-3; 8 positions agree with TRBD2. CDR1 is SGDLS and CDR2 is YYNGEE in the germline V gene. The junction had 10 bases not matched to a gene; V was cut back by 4 bases and J by 3 bases. There are 16 residues in the CDR3. The CDR3 region is CASSSLAGLVTDTQYF. DNA of the CDR3: TGTGCCAGCAGCTCGTTAGCGGGGTTGGTGACAGATACGCAGTATTTT.

This clone appeared a single time. The CDR3 reads CASSQSGSGTGELFF. The CDR3 DNA follows: TGTGCCAGCAGCCAATCAGGGTCGGGCACCGGGGAGCTGTTTTTT. The V and J genes are TRBV4-2 and TRBJ2-2; D might be TRBD1 (5 bases). V was pared by 2 bases and J by 4 bases, with 11 bases between. Germline V gives CDR1 LGHNA, CDR2 YNFKEQ. The CDR3 has 15 amino acids.

The chain combines TRBV7-8 with TRBJ1-6; D gene unclear. The CDR3 length is 16 residues. Germline CDR1 is SGHVS and CDR2 is FQNEAQ. The ends were cut back, 3 bases at V and 14 bases at J, with 23 bases in the middle. The CDR3 loop is CASSLGPVSPVSALHF. The CDR3 bases are TGTGCCAGCAGCTTGGGCCCCGTGAGCCCCGTTTCGGCCCTCCACTTT. The full variable domain, completed using reference TRBV7-8 and TRBJ1-6, is GAGVSQSPRYKVAKRGQDVALRCDPISGHVSLFWYQQALGQGPEFLTYFQNEAQLDKSGLPSDRFFAERPEGSVSTLKIQRTQQEDSAVYLCASSLGPVSPVSALHFGNGTRLTVT.